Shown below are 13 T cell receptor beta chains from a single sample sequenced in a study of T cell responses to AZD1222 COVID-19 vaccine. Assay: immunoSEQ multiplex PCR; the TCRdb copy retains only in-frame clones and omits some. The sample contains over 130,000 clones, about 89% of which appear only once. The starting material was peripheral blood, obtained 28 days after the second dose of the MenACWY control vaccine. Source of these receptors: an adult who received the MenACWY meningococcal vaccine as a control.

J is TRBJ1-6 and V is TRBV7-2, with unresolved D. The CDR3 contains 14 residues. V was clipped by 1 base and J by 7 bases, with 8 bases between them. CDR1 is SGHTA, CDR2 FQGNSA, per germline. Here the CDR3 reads CASSLEGRNSPLHF. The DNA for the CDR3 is TGTGCCAGCAGCTTAGAAGGTCGGAATTCACCCCTCCACTTT. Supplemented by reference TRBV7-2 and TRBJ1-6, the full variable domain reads GAGVSQSPSNKVTEKGKDVELRCDPISGHTALYWYRQSLGQGLEFLIYFQGNSAPDKSGLPSDRFSAERTGGSVSTLTIQRTQQEDSAVYLCASSLEGRNSPLHFGNGTRLTVT.

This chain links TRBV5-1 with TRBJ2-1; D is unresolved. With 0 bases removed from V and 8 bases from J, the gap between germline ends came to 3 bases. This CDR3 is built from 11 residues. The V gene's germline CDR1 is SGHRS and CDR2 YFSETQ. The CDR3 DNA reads TGCGCCAGCAGCTTGGTGGATGAGCAGTTCTTC. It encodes CASSLVDEQFF. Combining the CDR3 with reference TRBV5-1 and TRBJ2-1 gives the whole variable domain KAGVTQTPRYLIKTRGQQVTLSCSPISGHRSVSWYQQTPGQGLQFLFEYFSETQRNKGNFPGRFSGRQFSNSRSEMNVSTLELGDSALYLCASSLVDEQFFGPGTRLTVL.

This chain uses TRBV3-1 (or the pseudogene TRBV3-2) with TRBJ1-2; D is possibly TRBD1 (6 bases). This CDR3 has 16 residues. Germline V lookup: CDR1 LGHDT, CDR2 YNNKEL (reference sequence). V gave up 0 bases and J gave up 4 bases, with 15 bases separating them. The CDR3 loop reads CASSQERTARGYGYTF. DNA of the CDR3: TGTGCCAGCAGCCAAGAGAGGACAGCCCGAGGCTATGGCTACACCTTC.

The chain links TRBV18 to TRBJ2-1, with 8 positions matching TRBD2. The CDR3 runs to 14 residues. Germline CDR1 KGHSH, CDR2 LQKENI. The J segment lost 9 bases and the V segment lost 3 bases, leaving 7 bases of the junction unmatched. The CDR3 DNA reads TGTGCCAGCTCACCGAGGACTAGCCCCTCTGAGCAGTTCTTC. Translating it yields CASSPRTSPSEQFF. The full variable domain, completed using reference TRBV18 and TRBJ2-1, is NAGVMQNPRHLVRRRGQEARLRCSPMKGHSHVYWYRQLPEEGLKFMVYLQKENIIDESGMPKERFSAEFPKEGPSILRIQQVVRGDSAAYFCASSPRTSPSEQFFGPGTRLTVL.

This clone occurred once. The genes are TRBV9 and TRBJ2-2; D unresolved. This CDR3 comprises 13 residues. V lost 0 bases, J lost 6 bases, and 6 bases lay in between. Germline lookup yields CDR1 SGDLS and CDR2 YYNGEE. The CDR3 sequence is CASSVVGSGELFF. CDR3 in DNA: TGTGCCAGCAGCGTAGTGGGATCCGGGGAGCTGTTTTTT. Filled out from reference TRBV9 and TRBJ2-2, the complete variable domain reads DSGVTQTPKHLITATGQRVTLRCSPRSGDLSVYWYQQSLDQGLQFLIQYYNGEERAKGNILERFSAQQFPDLHSELNLSSLELGDSALYFCASSVVGSGELFFGEGSRLTVL.

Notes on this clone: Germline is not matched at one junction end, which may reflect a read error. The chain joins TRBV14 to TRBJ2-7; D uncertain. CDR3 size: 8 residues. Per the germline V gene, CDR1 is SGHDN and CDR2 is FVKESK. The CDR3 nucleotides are TGTGCCAGCAGCCAAGTGAGATTC. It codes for CASSQVRF.

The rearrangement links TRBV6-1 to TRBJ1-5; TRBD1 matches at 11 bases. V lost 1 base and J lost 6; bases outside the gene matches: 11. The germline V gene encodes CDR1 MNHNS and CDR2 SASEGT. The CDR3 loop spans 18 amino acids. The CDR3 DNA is TGTGCCAGCAGTGAAGGCTCGGGACAGGGGGTCTGGACTCAGCCCCAGCATTTT. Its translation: CASSEGSGQGVWTQPQHF.

The CDR3 region has the DNA TGTGCCAGCTCCCACGGGGAGGGGCCCCGTCAGCCCCAGCATTTT. Translating gives CASSHGEGPRQPQHF. The chain links TRBV18 to TRBJ1-5; TRBD1 might be the D (5 bases). This CDR3 region has 15 residues. Trimming cost V 6 bases and J 6 bases, with 18 bases left between them. Germline V gene data show CDR1 as KGHSH and CDR2 as LQKENI.

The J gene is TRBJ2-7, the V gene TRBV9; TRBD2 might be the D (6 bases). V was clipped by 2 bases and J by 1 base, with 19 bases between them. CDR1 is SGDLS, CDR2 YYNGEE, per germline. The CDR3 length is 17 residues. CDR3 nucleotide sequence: TGTGCCAGCAGCGTCCGCGTGCGGGGAAGAGGGTCCTACGAGCAGTACTTC. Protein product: CASSVRVRGRGSYEQYF. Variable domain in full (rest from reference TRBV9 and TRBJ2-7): DSGVTQTPKHLITATGQRVTLRCSPRSGDLSVYWYQQSLDQGLQFLIQYYNGEERAKGNILERFSAQQFPDLHSELNLSSLELGDSALYFCASSVRVRGRGSYEQYFGPGTRLTVT.

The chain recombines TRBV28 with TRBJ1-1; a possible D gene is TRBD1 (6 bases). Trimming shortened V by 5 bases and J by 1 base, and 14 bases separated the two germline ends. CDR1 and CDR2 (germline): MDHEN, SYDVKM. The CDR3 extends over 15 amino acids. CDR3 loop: CASSAIRDTNTEAFF. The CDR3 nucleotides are TGTGCCAGCAGTGCCATCCGGGACACGAACACTGAAGCTTTCTTT. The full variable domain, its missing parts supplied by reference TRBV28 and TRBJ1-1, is DVKVTQSSRYLVKRTGEKVFLECVQDMDHENMFWYRQDPGLGLRLIYFSYDVKMKEKGDIPEGYSVSREKKERFSLILESASTNQTSMYLCASSAIRDTNTEAFFGQGTRLTVV.

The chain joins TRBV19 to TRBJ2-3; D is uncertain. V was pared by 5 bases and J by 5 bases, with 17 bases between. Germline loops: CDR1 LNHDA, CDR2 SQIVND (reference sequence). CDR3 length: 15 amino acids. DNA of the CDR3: TGTGCCAGTAGTCATCAGGCCGGCCTCGGAGATACGCAGTATTTT. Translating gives CASSHQAGLGDTQYF. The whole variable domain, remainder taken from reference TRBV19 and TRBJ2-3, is DGGITQSPKYLFRKEGQNVTLSCEQNLNHDAMYWYRQDPGQGLRLIYYSQIVNDFQKGDIAEGYSVSREKKESFPLTVTSAQKNPTAFYLCASSHQAGLGDTQYFGPGTRLTVL.

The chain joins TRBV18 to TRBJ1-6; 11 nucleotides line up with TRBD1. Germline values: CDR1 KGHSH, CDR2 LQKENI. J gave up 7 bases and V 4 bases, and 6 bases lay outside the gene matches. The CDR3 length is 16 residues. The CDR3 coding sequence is TGTGCCAGCTCACACGGGGGACAGGGGGTCAATTCACCCCTCCACTTT. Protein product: CASSHGGQGVNSPLHF.

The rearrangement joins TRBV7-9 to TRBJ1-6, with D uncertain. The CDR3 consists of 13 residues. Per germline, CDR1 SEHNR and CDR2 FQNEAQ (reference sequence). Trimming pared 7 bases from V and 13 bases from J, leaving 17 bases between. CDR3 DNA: TGTGCCAGCACCATATCCCCGGACCTCCCCCTCCACTTT. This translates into CASTISPDLPLHF. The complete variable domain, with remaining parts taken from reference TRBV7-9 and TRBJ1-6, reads DTGVSQNPRHKITKRGQNVTFRCDPISEHNRLYWYRQTLGQGPEFLTYFQNEAQLEKSRLLSDRFSAERPKGSFSTLEIQRTEQGDSAMYLCASTISPDLPLHFGNGTRLTVT.